This T cell receptor (beta chain) comes out of a study of blood T cells in healthy people across ages. On the study more broadly: About one barcoded beta molecule was captured per two T cells (by template switching).

As to this clonotype: What it binds is not known.

Germline assignment: CDR1 MNHNY and CDR2 SVGAGI (reference sequence). The CDR3 runs to 17 residues. Trimming removed 4 bases from V and 0 bases from J; junction bases left unmatched: 9. Overall study results and limits: There was no known CMV status for donors, so expanded clonotype changes were possibly confounded.

For every donor, a draw yielded 8.5 to 10 milliliters of peripheral blood. Then a second PCR, running about 6 to 11 cycles, was carried out with a sample-barcoded 5' primer and a J-beta primer mix. MiXCR, applied by TCRdb to the 5' RACE reads, yields one record per CDR3 protein. The sample records roughly 2 million distinct CDR3 sequences, approximately 50% being singletons. This sequence joins TRBV6-6 and TRBJ1-5; 7 nucleotides align to TRBD1. This clonotype was sampled from a woman aged 40 to 50 in good health. The sequencing sample was made of blood. Here the CDR3 DNA reads TGTGCCAGCAGTTTCGACAGGGCACCGAATAGCAATCAGCCCCAGCATTTT. As protein: CASSFDRAPNSNQPQHF.